These T cell receptor beta chains were read from a single sample in a study of blood T cells in healthy people across ages. In TCRdb, the 5' RACE reads were re-called with MiXCR into one record per CDR3 protein. The repertoire has 750,000 to 950,000 distinct CDR3 sequences, 25% to 30% of them found once; the top ten carry 10%. These same records also appear under a second study, on T cells of mothers and their children.

Sequencing was done on a sample of blood. The receptor set was obtained from a woman in her thirties or forties in good health. Each CDR3 is given with its conserved first and last residue. The order of the fields is clone size, J gene, V gene, D gene, CDR3 DNA, CDR3 protein. The D gene is left open where the match is weak. For some rows the clone size is stated as once, few or many, or as a class when expanded; others skip it.

>NA|TRBJ2-3|TRBV5-6|TRBD2
TGTGCCAGCCTGGGACTAGCGGGGCCCACAGATACGCAGTATTTT
CASLGLAGPTDTQYF
>many|TRBJ2-2|TRBV12-3/TRBV12-4|NA
TGTGCCAGTAGGGATACGAACACCGGGGAGCTGTTTTTT
CASRDTNTGELFF
>NA|TRBJ1-2|TRBV9|NA
TGTGCCAGCAGCGTAGGGGGCGTTGGCTACACCTTC
CASSVGGVGYTF
>NA|TRBJ2-7|TRBV2|NA
TGTGCCAGCAGTGAAGCGTTAGCGGAGCTAGCCTACGAGCAGTACTTC
CASSEALAELAYEQYF
>few|TRBJ1-1|TRBV28|TRBD1
TGTGCCAGCAGACCCCCATTGACAGGGATCTTCCCTGAAGCTTTCTTT
CASRPPLTGIFPEAFF
>NA|TRBJ1-2|TRBV6-6|NA
TGTGCCAGCAGTTACTCGGCTGCAGGAACTAACTATGGCTACACCTTC
CASSYSAAGTNYGYTF
>few|TRBJ1-2|TRBV4-1|NA
TGCGCCAGCAGCACCCCGGGCCAGGTCTATGGCTACACCTTC
CASSTPGQVYGYTF
>many|TRBJ2-1|TRBV12-3/TRBV12-4|NA
TGTGCCAGCAGGGACCGGGGAGGCTTTCACAATGAGCAGTTCTTC
CASRDRGGFHNEQFF
>NA|TRBJ1-2|TRBV28|TRBD1
TGTGCCAGCAGTTTGCCAGGGGGAACCAACACCTTC
CASSLPGGTNTF
>few|TRBJ2-3|TRBV9|NA
TGTGCCAGCAGCCCCCAACCTCGGGGAGCAGATACGCAGTATTTT
CASSPQPRGADTQYF
>NA|TRBJ2-1|TRBV20-1|TRBD2
TGCAGTGCTAGGGGGGAGGGAAGCTCCTACAATGAGCAGTTCTTC
CSARGEGSSYNEQFF
>NA|TRBJ2-6|TRBV7-2|NA
TGTGCCAGCAGCCCCGAGTCGCTAGGCTCTGGGGCCAACGTCCTGACTTTC
CASSPESLGSGANVLTF
>many|TRBJ2-3|TRBV4-1|NA
TGCGCCAGCAGCCAATTGGGAGTGGGTACGCAGTATTTT
CASSQLGVGTQYF
>many|TRBJ2-7|TRBV15|NA
TGTGCCACCAGCAGAGCACGACAGGCCTACGAGCAGTACTTC
CATSRARQAYEQYF
>NA|TRBJ1-5|TRBV4-3|TRBD1
TGCGCCAGCAGCCTACACCGGGACAGGAGCAATCAGCCCCAGCATTTT
CASSLHRDRSNQPQHF
>NA|TRBJ2-3|TRBV7-2|TRBD2
TGTGCCAGCAGCCCAATAGCGGGGGGTGTTGTGGCTACGCAGTATTTT
CASSPIAGGVVATQYF
>many|TRBJ1-2|TRBV20-1|TRBD1
TGCAGTGCCGCGCAGGGGGGAAGTGACTATGGCTACACCTTC
CSAAQGGSDYGYTF
>many|TRBJ2-1|TRBV29-1|NA
TGCAGCGTTGGGATAAACAGGGTTAATGAGCAGTTCTTC
CSVGINRVNEQFF
>NA|TRBJ1-1|TRBV5-1|TRBD1
TGCGCCAGCAGCCGAGGGGACAGGAACACTGAAGCTTTCTTT
CASSRGDRNTEAFF
>many|TRBJ1-2|TRBV15|TRBD1
TGTGCCACCAGCGAATCTCCGGGACAGACTAACTATGGCTACACCTTC
CATSESPGQTNYGYTF
>few|TRBJ1-4|TRBV28|TRBD1
TGTGCCAGCCGGACAGGGGGCACTGAAAAACTGTTTTTT
CASRTGGTEKLFF
>once|TRBJ1-6|TRBV5-1|NA
TGCGCCAGCAGCTTGGAGTGGGGCTATAATTCACCCCTCCACTTT
CASSLEWGYNSPLHF
>many|TRBJ1-6|TRBV2|NA
TGTGCCAGCAGTGAAACCAGGGTGGCCTCCTATAATTCACCCCTCCACTTT
CASSETRVASYNSPLHF
>NA|TRBJ2-1|TRBV20-1|NA
TGCAGTGCTAGAGATCAGGTTGAGCAGTTCTTC
CSARDQVEQFF
>NA|TRBJ2-7|TRBV6-5|NA
TGTGCCAGCAGTTACCTATCAACAGGCGGGCAGTACTTC
CASSYLSTGGQYF
>NA|TRBJ1-1|TRBV7-3|NA
TGTGCCAGCAGCACTGGACAGAGGGAGAAAGCTTTCTTT
CASSTGQREKAFF